Listed below are T cell receptor beta chains from one sample, sequenced in a study of radiotherapy plus CTLA-4 blockade in lung cancer. Clones were sequenced by immunoSEQ multiplex PCR, and TCRdb holds only the in-frame ones, with some missing. Among roughly 15,000 clones, 72% were seen once, and the ten largest hold about 55%. Sequences were derived from peripheral blood, sampled from a patient treated with radiotherapy plus ipilimumab. These receptors all stem from a human donor with non-small cell lung cancer whose response to radiotherapy plus ipilimumab could not be evaluated. Both conserved end residues are part of each CDR3. D genes are given only for firm matches. Not every row has a clone size; where given, it reads once, few, many or a size class.

CDR3: CASSLKDRVNSPLHF
DNA: TGCGCCAGCAGCTTAAAGGACAGGGTAAATTCACCCCTCCACTTT
length: 15
size: .
D: TRBD1
V: TRBV5-1
J: TRBJ1-6

CDR3: CASSFDRAEGYTF
DNA: TGTGCCAGCAGCTTCGACAGGGCGGAGGGCTACACCTTC
length: 13
size: .
D: TRBD1
V: TRBV7-2
J: TRBJ1-2

CDR3: CASSLVLSAGGEQYF
DNA: TGCGCCAGCAGCTTGGTTCTGTCAGCGGGGGGCGAGCAGTACTTC
length: 15
size: once
D: TRBD2
V: TRBV5-1
J: TRBJ2-7

CDR3: CASSLWVGTPGYTF
DNA: TGCGCCAGCAGCCTTTGGGTGGGGACTCCTGGCTACACCTTC
length: 14
size: .
D: .
V: TRBV4-3
J: TRBJ1-2

CDR3: CASSMSRGGRDEQFF
DNA: TGTGCCAGTAGTATGAGCCGGGGGGGGAGGGATGAGCAGTTCTTC
length: 15
size: .
D: TRBD2
V: TRBV19
J: TRBJ2-1

CDR3: CASSDTPQALYGYTF
DNA: TGTGCCAGCAGTGACACCCCACAGGCCCTCTATGGCTACACCTTC
length: 15
size: large
D: .
V: TRBV6-4
J: TRBJ1-2

CDR3: CASSVGAGDGANVLTF
DNA: TGTGCCAGCAGCGTAGGGGCGGGGGACGGGGCCAACGTCCTGACTTTC
length: 16
size: .
D: TRBD2
V: TRBV9
J: TRBJ2-6

CDR3: CASSFSQGESPLHF
DNA: TGTGCCAGCAGCTTCAGCCAGGGGGAGTCACCCCTCCACTTT
length: 14
size: .
D: TRBD1
V: TRBV7-2
J: TRBJ1-6

CDR3: CASSPGTSGGQMETQYF
DNA: TGCGCCAGCAGCCCTGGGACTAGCGGGGGGCAAATGGAGACCCAGTACTTC
length: 17
size: .
D: TRBD2
V: TRBV5-1
J: TRBJ2-5

CDR3: CASSQDPPGPGANVLTF
DNA: TGCGCCAGCAGCCAAGATCCCCCAGGGCCTGGGGCCAACGTCCTGACTTTC
length: 17
size: .
D: .
V: TRBV4-1
J: TRBJ2-6

CDR3: CASSWGQGTPDTQYF
DNA: TGTGCCAGCAGCTGGGGACAGGGGACACCAGATACGCAGTATTTT
length: 15
size: .
D: TRBD1
V: TRBV9
J: TRBJ2-3

CDR3: CASIDRGSDYGYTF
DNA: TGTGCCAGCATCGACAGGGGAAGTGACTATGGCTACACCTTC
length: 14
size: .
D: TRBD1
V: TRBV5-4
J: TRBJ1-2